These 8 T cell receptor beta chains came from one sample sequenced in a study of beta chain features in type 1 diabetes. Antigen specificity for these receptors is unknown. Expressed TCRB transcripts were sequenced because the entire RNA isolate underwent reverse transcription. Libraries were prepared by immunoSEQ multiplex PCR; TCRdb keeps only in-frame clonotypes and omits some of them. Of 300,000 to 400,000 clones listed, around a tenth were seen once; the top ten hold about 0.6%. Study observations and caveats: Among patients with Type 1 diabetes, TCRB CDR3s were moderately but significantly shorter in every one of the four CD4+ subsets.

Sequencing was performed on central memory CD4+ T cells from blood. The receptors were gathered from a young man with type 1 diabetes.

Only a few counts were recorded for this clone. J is TRBJ2-5 and V is TRBV21-1; TRBD1, the table's D call, lacks a check against the DNA. TRBV21-1 is labeled a pseudogene. CDR3 size: 18 residues. The CDR3 region is CASRTGGEERERQETQYF. Here the CDR3 DNA reads TGTGCCAGCAGGACAGGGGGCGAGGAGCGGGAGAGGCAAGAGACCCAGTACTTC.

This clone was counted a few times. The CDR3 spells CASSPDRDDEQYF. CDR3 sequence (DNA): TGTGCCAGCAGCCCGGACAGGGACGACGAGCAGTACTTC. The chain couples TRBV9 to TRBJ2-7, with 8 positions matching TRBD1. The CDR3 extends over 13 amino acids. Germline CDR1 SGDLS, CDR2 YYNGEE. V dropped 4 bases and J dropped 5; count of bases not matched to a gene: 5.

This clone was found a few times. Other DNA sequences in the sample encode the same CDR3. The rearrangement uses TRBV28 and TRBJ2-7; TRBD1 agrees at 7 bases. The CDR3 is 12 residues long. CDR1 is MDHEN and CDR2 is SYDVKM in the germline V gene. The V segment lost 6 bases and the J segment 7 bases; nucleotides outside the gene matches: 6. CDR3: CASSDRVREQYF. The CDR3 coding sequence is TGTGCCAGCAGCGACAGGGTCCGAGAGCAGTACTTC.

CDR3: CASSLFLAEGADTQYF. As DNA, the CDR3 is TGTGCCAGCAGCTTATTTCTAGCGGAGGGGGCAGATACGCAGTATTTT. The rearrangement uses TRBV7-2 and TRBJ2-3, with D perhaps matching TRBD2 (7 bases). Trimming removed 2 bases at V and 4 bases at J, with 16 bases between. Per the germline V gene, CDR1 is SGHTA and CDR2 is FQGNSA. This CDR3 spans 16 amino acids.

This clone occurred a few times. The chain employs TRBV18 and TRBJ1-1; the D gene is possibly TRBD1 (5 bases). With 4 bases removed from V and 1 base from J, the gap between germline ends came to 7 bases. CDR1 and CDR2 from the germline V gene are KGHSH and LQKENI. The CDR3 covers 13 residues. The CDR3 loop is CASSHDRNTEAFF. The CDR3 region has the DNA TGTGCCAGCTCACATGACAGGAACACTGAAGCTTTCTTT.

The J gene is TRBJ1-1, the V gene TRBV28; D uncertain. Germline V gene data show CDR1 as MDHEN and CDR2 as SYDVKM. V lost 3 bases and J 0 bases, leaving 14 bases between the germline ends. The CDR3 is 16 residues long. CDR3 in amino acids: CASSFAGATMNTEAFF. In DNA, the CDR3 is TGTGCCAGCAGTTTTGCGGGCGCGACCATGAACACTGAAGCTTTCTTT.

This clone was detected many times. The V and J genes are TRBV11-3 and TRBJ2-3; D is undetermined. The CDR3 runs 12 residues. V was pared by 0 bases and J by 8 bases, with 6 bases between. Looked up from germline, CDR1 is SGHNT and CDR2 is YENEEA. The CDR3 sequence: CASSLDHRTQYF. CDR3 nucleotide sequence: TGTGCCAGCAGCTTAGACCACCGTACGCAGTATTTT.

This clone was observed a handful of times. The chain carries TRBV28 and TRBJ1-4, with 7 bases aligning to TRBD1. This CDR3 is 14 amino acids long. Losses at the gene ends were 3 bases for V and 8 bases for J; bases not matched to a gene: 6. Germline values: CDR1 MDHEN, CDR2 SYDVKM. CDR3 region: CASSFPGGDEKLFF. CDR3 bases: TGTGCCAGCAGTTTCCCAGGGGGGGACGAAAAACTGTTTTTT.